The present T cell receptor beta chain was sequenced within a study of blood T cell repertoires in COVID-19. In regard to this clone: A junction end diverges from the germline sequence, so it may reflect a read error.

This CDR3 contains 12 residues. The V gene's germline CDR1 is GTSNPN and CDR2 SVGIG (reference sequence). The assay was immunoSEQ multiplex PCR, and TCRdb's table has in-frame clones only and misses some. The sample has about 140,000 clones; approximately 85% are singletons. Participants had their cohort set by participant-reported clinical history. Input material: PBMCs or T cells enriched from blood (not recorded which). The chain couples TRBV30 to TRBJ2-7; TRBD2 aligns across 7 bases. This clonotype was obtained from a woman between 45 and 65 years old with acute COVID-19. The CDR3 DNA follows: TGTGCTTGGAGTCGGGCGGGAGTTCAGCAGTACTTC. Its protein is CAWSRAGVQQYF. Variable domain in full (rest from reference TRBV30 and TRBJ2-7): SQTIHQWPATLVQPVGSPLSLECTVEGTSNPNLYWYRQAAGRGLQLLFYSVGIGQISSEVPQNLSASRPQDRQFILSSKKLLLSDSGFYLCAWSRAGVQQYFGPGTRLTVT.